Given below is one T cell receptor (beta chain) in context. Its antigen is currently unknown. The data stem from a study of T cells after yellow fever vaccination. Study-wide findings and caveats: At about 97% for CD4 and approximately 89% for CD8, most primary-vaccination clones showed up again after the booster. Contamination of FACS-sorted repertoires by abundant clonotypes from the bulk population could occur.

TCRdb redid the calling of the 5' RACE reads with MiXCR, one entry per CDR3 protein. The sample holds 300,000 to 350,000 distinct CDR3 sequences, around 10% seen once. The CDR3 covers 15 residues. V shed 4 bases and J 3 bases; nucleotides not matched to a gene: 7. Germline V gene sequence: CDR1 LGHNA, CDR2 YNFKEQ. The receptor was isolated from a man between 18 and 35 years old who received the YFV17D yellow fever vaccine. The sample in question was CD4+ T cells sorted from PBMCs, obtained 45 days after the yellow fever booster vaccination. The chain is built from TRBV4-2 and TRBJ2-7; the match to TRBD2 covers 9 bases. The CDR3 nucleotides are TGTGCCAGCAGCCTCGGGACTAGCCCACTCTACGAGCAGTACGTC. It codes for CASSLGTSPLYEQYV.